These 28 T cell receptor beta chains originate from one sample sequenced in a study of blood T cell repertoires in COVID-19. Data came from immunoSEQ multiplex PCR; TCRdb stores just in-frame clones and leaves some out. The sample lists over 100,000 clones, roughly 89% occurring once. The sequenced sample was peripheral blood. The receptors were gathered from a man aged 35-49 years with acute or convalescent COVID-19.

This clone has a single count. For the CDR3, the DNA is TGTGCCAGCAGGCAGAATACTAATGAAAAACTGTTTTTT. Its protein product is CASRQNTNEKLFF. This chain links TRBV27 with TRBJ1-4; D ambiguous. Trimming left V 6 bases short and J 2 bases short, with 7 bases between. CDR3 size: 13 residues. CDR1 and CDR2 (germline): MNHEY, SMNVEV (reference sequence).

The V call is TRBV7-9, the J call TRBJ2-7; D remains unclear. CDR1 and CDR2 from the germline V gene are SEHNR and FQNEAQ (reference sequence). V lost 2 bases and J lost 0, with 11 bases in between. This CDR3 comprises 15 residues. This CDR3 reads CASSLSRTDSYEQYF. The CDR3 DNA is TGTGCCAGCAGCTTAAGCCGAACTGACTCCTACGAGCAGTACTTC. Based on the CDR3 plus reference TRBV7-9 and TRBJ2-7, the full variable domain is DTGVSQNPRHKITKRGQNVTFRCDPISEHNRLYWYRQTLGQGPEFLTYFQNEAQLEKSRLLSDRFSAERPKGSFSTLEIQRTEQGDSAMYLCASSLSRTDSYEQYFGPGTRLTVT.

The chain carries TRBV30 and TRBJ1-2; 8 bases line up with TRBD1. The CDR3 sequence is 11 residues long. Germline-derived CDR1 and CDR2 are GTSNPN and SVGIG (reference sequence). CDR3 residues: CALDRAGGYTF. The CDR3 DNA is TGTGCTCTGGACAGGGCGGGTGGCTACACCTTC.

J is TRBJ2-3 and V is TRBV6-1, with 9 bases lining up with TRBD2. Germline CDR1 is MNHNS and CDR2 is SASEGT. The CDR3 is 16 residues long. J gave up 5 bases and V 2 bases, and 8 bases lay outside the gene matches. CDR3 sequence: CASSERLAGMQDTQYF. The CDR3 DNA follows: TGTGCCAGCAGTGAAAGGCTAGCGGGAATGCAAGATACGCAGTATTTT.

The J gene is TRBJ1-6, the V gene TRBV4-1; D is possibly TRBD1 (5 bases). The V gene lost 2 bases and the J gene lost 6 bases, with 11 bases spanning the gap. The CDR3 runs 15 residues. Germline lookup yields CDR1 MGHRA and CDR2 YSYEKL. The CDR3, as DNA: TGCGCCAGCAGCCAAACCAGGGTCTCTAATTCACCCCTCCACTTT. It is translated as CASSQTRVSNSPLHF.

This clone has only one observation. The genes are TRBV6-5 and TRBJ2-1; 10 nucleotides align to TRBD1. This CDR3 is built from 16 residues. In germline, CDR1 is MNHEY, CDR2 SVGAGI. J was trimmed by 8 bases and V by 0 bases; bases with no gene match: 7. The CDR3 spells CASSYSAGQGLHEQFF. DNA of the CDR3: TGTGCCAGCAGTTACTCGGCGGGACAGGGGTTGCATGAGCAGTTCTTC.

This clone was recorded once. The chain has TRBV11-2 and TRBJ2-7, with unresolved D. The length of the CDR3 is 15 residues. The germline V gene encodes CDR1 SGHAT and CDR2 FQNNGV. V was cut by 4 bases and J by 3 bases, with 16 bases left in between. The CDR3 region is CASSSVGSYLYEQYF. Written as DNA, the CDR3 is TGTGCCAGCAGCTCTGTGGGCAGCTACCTCTACGAGCAGTACTTC.

This chain connects TRBV14 to TRBJ1-6; 7 bases fit TRBD1. The V gene's germline CDR1 is SGHDN and CDR2 FVKESK. V lost 1 base, J lost 6 bases, and 3 bases stayed unmatched. This CDR3 has 15 amino acids. The CDR3 nucleotides are TGTGCCAGCAGCCAAGCACAGGGGACTAATTCACCCCTCCACTTT. This gives the protein CASSQAQGTNSPLHF.

This clone was seen only once. The rearrangement uses TRBV5-8 and TRBJ2-2, with D hard to call. The V gene lost 0 bases and the J gene lost 6 bases, with 6 bases spanning the gap. The CDR3 is 13 amino acids. From germline, CDR1 is SGHTS and CDR2 YDEGEE. For the CDR3, the DNA is TGTGCCAGCAGCTTGGGTACGGCCGGGGAGCTGTTTTTT. Translating gives CASSLGTAGELFF.

The chain couples TRBV11-2 to TRBJ2-3; D might be TRBD2 (5 bases). The CDR3 covers 15 residues. Germline CDR1 and CDR2: SGHAT and FQNNGV. Between the trimmed V and J ends, which lost 8 bases and 0 bases, there was a span of 15 bases. In DNA, the CDR3 is TGTGCCAGCTCCCCGATAGGCGGGAGCACAGATACGCAGTATTTT. It codes for CASSPIGGSTDTQYF.

The chain employs TRBV3-1 (or the pseudogene TRBV3-2) and TRBJ2-1, with a possible D match to TRBD2 (5 bases). The CDR3 runs 15 residues. V was clipped by 1 base and J by 2 bases, with 9 bases between them. The germline V gene encodes CDR1 LGHDT and CDR2 YNNKEL (reference sequence). The CDR3 region has the DNA TGTGCCAGCAGCCAAGTAGCGAAGCCCTACAATGAGCAGTTCTTC. This gives the protein CASSQVAKPYNEQFF.

The chain is built from TRBV9 and TRBJ1-1; 7 bases are shared with TRBD1. V trimming: 0 bases; J trimming: 7 bases; junction bases outside the gene matches: 6. The germline gives CDR1 SGDLS, CDR2 YYNGEE. This CDR3 contains 14 residues. The CDR3 is CASSVGEGGLEAFF. For the CDR3, the DNA is TGTGCCAGCAGCGTAGGGGAAGGGGGCCTTGAAGCTTTCTTT.

V is TRBV15 and J is TRBJ2-7; D is possibly TRBD2 (5 bases). CDR3 size: 12 residues. Germline lookup yields CDR1 LNHNV and CDR2 YYDKDF (reference sequence). Deletions cut 9 bases from V and 1 base from J, with 10 bases between. The CDR3 protein is CATRGRSYEQYF. Written as DNA, the CDR3 is TGTGCCACTCGGGGTAGGTCCTACGAGCAGTACTTC.

The chain joins TRBV9 to TRBJ1-2; 7 bases fit TRBD1. This CDR3 contains 15 residues. The germline CDR1 and CDR2 sequences are SGDLS and YYNGEE. The ends lost 3 bases at V and 5 bases at J; junction bases unmatched: 10. Written as DNA, the CDR3 is TGTGCCAGCAGCGGCCGGGGACAGCCTGGGTATGGCTACACCTTC. The encoded protein is CASSGRGQPGYGYTF.

The chain uses TRBV7-2 and TRBJ2-7; 11 bases line up with TRBD1. Unmatched junction bases numbered 3, after V lost 1 base and J lost 4 bases. The germline gives CDR1 SGHTA, CDR2 FQGNSA. The CDR3 has 15 amino acids. This CDR3 reads CASSLDGDRGYEQYF. As DNA, the CDR3 is TGTGCCAGCAGCTTAGATGGGGACAGGGGGTACGAGCAGTACTTC.

The gene calls are TRBV6-5 and TRBJ1-6; 7 nucleotides line up with TRBD1. The junction had 6 bases not matched to a gene; V was cut back by 8 bases and J by 8 bases. The CDR3 runs 13 residues. The germline CDR1 and CDR2 sequences are MNHEY and SVGAGI. In DNA form, the CDR3 reads TGTGCCAGCGAGGCAGGGGGTTATTCACCCCTCCACTTT. Translating gives CASEAGGYSPLHF.

V is TRBV7-9 and J is TRBJ2-7; D not certain. This CDR3 contains 13 residues. CDR1 is SEHNR and CDR2 is FQNEAQ in the germline V gene (reference sequence). V lost 0 bases and J 3 bases, leaving 6 bases between the germline ends. The CDR3: CASSLAGGYEQYF. CDR3 coding DNA: TGTGCCAGCAGCTTAGCAGGCGGCTACGAGCAGTACTTC.

CDR3: CASSHDGRGANYGYTF. The CDR3 region has the DNA TGCGCCAGCAGCCATGATGGTCGAGGAGCTAACTATGGCTACACCTTC. This rearrangement joins TRBV4-1 to TRBJ1-2; unclear D gene. Germline V lookup: CDR1 MGHRA, CDR2 YSYEKL. The V end lost 3 bases, the J end lost 0 bases, and 14 bases lay between the germline ends. CDR3 length: 16 amino acids.

The chain carries TRBV5-5 and TRBJ1-5; TRBD1 matches at 7 bases. V lost 4 bases, J lost 0 bases, and 7 bases stayed unmatched. The germline CDR1 and CDR2 sequences are SGHKS and YYEKEE (reference sequence). The CDR3 spans 16 residues. The CDR3 reads CASSSGQDYSNQPQHF. CDR3 DNA sequence: TGTGCCAGCAGCAGCGGACAGGATTATAGCAATCAGCCCCAGCATTTT.

The chain carries TRBV6-5 and TRBJ1-5, with 7 bases aligning to TRBD1. J gave up 7 bases and V 0 bases, and 6 bases lay outside the gene matches. The CDR3 is 15 amino acids. CDR1 is MNHEY, CDR2 SVGAGI, per germline. For the CDR3, the DNA is TGTGCCAGCAGTTACTCAAGGGGGCGAGGACAGCCCCAGCATTTT. This encodes CASSYSRGRGQPQHF.

Only a few counts were recorded for this clone. This sequence joins TRBV14 and TRBJ1-6, with 8 nucleotides matching TRBD1. Germline CDR1 reads SGHDN; CDR2 reads FVKESK. The CDR3 loop spans 20 amino acids. J lost 0 bases, V lost 0 bases, and 10 bases had no gene match. The CDR3 protein is CASSQDGGDRRSSYNSPLHF. In DNA, the CDR3 is TGTGCCAGCAGCCAAGACGGAGGGGACAGGAGGAGCTCCTATAATTCACCCCTCCACTTT.

The rearrangement links TRBV9 to TRBJ2-5; TRBD1 matches 9 bases. J was trimmed by 7 bases and V by 4 bases; bases with no gene match: 8. This CDR3 has 14 amino acids. Germline CDR1 and CDR2: SGDLS and YYNGEE. CDR3 sequence: CASSPNPGQGTQYF. DNA of the CDR3: TGTGCCAGCAGCCCAAATCCGGGACAGGGGACCCAGTACTTC.

V and J are TRBV2 and TRBJ1-1, with D tentatively TRBD1 (5 bases). The germline V gene has CDR1 SNHLY and CDR2 FYNNEI. The V end was cut by 3 bases, the J end by 0 bases, with 17 bases between. CDR3 size: 17 residues. The CDR3 DNA is TGTGCCAGCAGTGACCCGGGAGGGGCAATAATGAACACTGAAGCTTTCTTT. This codes for CASSDPGGAIMNTEAFF. Filled out from reference TRBV2 and TRBJ1-1, the complete variable domain reads EPEVTQTPSHQVTQMGQEVILRCVPISNHLYFYWYRQILGQKVEFLVSFYNNEISEKSEIFDDQFSVERPDGSNFTLKIRSTKLEDSAMYFCASSDPGGAIMNTEAFFGQGTRLTVV.

The chain combines TRBV5-1 with TRBJ1-1; D unclear. The germline gives CDR1 SGHRS, CDR2 YFSETQ. The CDR3 spans 15 residues. Deletions cut 1 base from V and 2 bases from J, with 12 bases between. CDR3 DNA sequence: TGCGCCAGCAGCTTGATGACGGAGGTCAACACTGAAGCTTTCTTT. Protein product: CASSLMTEVNTEAFF. Complete variable domain (other parts from reference TRBV5-1 and TRBJ1-1): KAGVTQTPRYLIKTRGQQVTLSCSPISGHRSVSWYQQTPGQGLQFLFEYFSETQRNKGNFPGRFSGRQFSNSRSEMNVSTLELGDSALYLCASSLMTEVNTEAFFGQGTRLTVV.

This clone was found once. This chain links TRBV19 with TRBJ1-6; a possible D gene is TRBD1 (6 bases). CDR3 length: 14 amino acids. The V gene's germline CDR1 is LNHDA and CDR2 SQIVND (reference sequence). The V end was cut by 4 bases, the J end by 8 bases, with 12 bases between. This chain's CDR3 is CASSKQGRDSPLHF. The CDR3 nucleotides are TGTGCCAGTAGTAAACAGGGAAGGGATTCACCCCTCCACTTT.

The genes are TRBV19 and TRBJ2-5; maybe TRBD2 (6 bases). The CDR3 is 16 residues long. Germline-derived CDR1 and CDR2 are LNHDA and SQIVND (reference sequence). V dropped 7 bases and J dropped 4 bases, with 22 bases sitting between them. As DNA, the CDR3 is TGTGCCAGTACCCCGGGACTCCACCCTCTCGGAGAGACCCAGTACTTC. Amino acid sequence: CASTPGLHPLGETQYF.

There are a few counts of this clone. The rearrangement links TRBV5-1 to TRBJ2-1; D call uncertain. CDR1 and CDR2 from the germline V gene are SGHRS and YFSETQ. Trimming removed 0 bases at V and 5 bases at J, with 9 bases between. The CDR3 has 14 residues. The CDR3 here is CASSLVGGDNEQFF. The CDR3 DNA sequence: TGCGCCAGCAGCTTGGTCGGCGGCGACAATGAGCAGTTCTTC.

The chain couples TRBV19 to TRBJ2-3, with 13 bases aligning to TRBD2. Germline loops: CDR1 LNHDA, CDR2 SQIVND (reference sequence). Trimming cost V 4 bases and J 3 bases; bases outside gene matches: 4. The length of the CDR3 is 16 residues. In DNA form, the CDR3 reads TGTGCCAGTAGTACCGGACTAGCGGGAGCTACAGATACGCAGTATTTT. The encoded protein is CASSTGLAGATDTQYF.